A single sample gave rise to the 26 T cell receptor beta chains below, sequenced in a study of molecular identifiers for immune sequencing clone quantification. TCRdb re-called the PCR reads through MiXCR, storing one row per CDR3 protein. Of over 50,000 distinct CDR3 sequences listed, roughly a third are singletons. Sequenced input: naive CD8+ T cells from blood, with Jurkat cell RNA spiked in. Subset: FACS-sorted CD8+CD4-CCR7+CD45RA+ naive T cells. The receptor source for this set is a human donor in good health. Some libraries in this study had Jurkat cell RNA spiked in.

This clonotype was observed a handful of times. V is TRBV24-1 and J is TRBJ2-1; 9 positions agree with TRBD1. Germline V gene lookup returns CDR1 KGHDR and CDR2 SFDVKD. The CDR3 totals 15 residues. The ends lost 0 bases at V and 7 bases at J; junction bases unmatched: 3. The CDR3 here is CATSDLPGTGNEQFF. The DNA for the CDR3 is TGTGCCACCAGTGATTTGCCCGGGACAGGGAATGAGCAGTTCTTC.

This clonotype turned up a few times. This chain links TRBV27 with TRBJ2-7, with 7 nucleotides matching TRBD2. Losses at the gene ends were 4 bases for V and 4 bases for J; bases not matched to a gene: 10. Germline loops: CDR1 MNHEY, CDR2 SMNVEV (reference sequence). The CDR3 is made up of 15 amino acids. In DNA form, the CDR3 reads TGTGCCAGCAGTTGGGGTGGCGGGAGTGCATACGAGCAGTACTTC. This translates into CASSWGGGSAYEQYF.

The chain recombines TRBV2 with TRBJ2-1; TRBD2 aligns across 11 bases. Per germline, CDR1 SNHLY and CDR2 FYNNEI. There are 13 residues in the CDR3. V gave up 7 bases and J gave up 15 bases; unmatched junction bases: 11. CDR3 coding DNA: TGTGCCAGCACGTTAGCGGGAGGGCCGAGGGGGTTCTTC. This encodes CASTLAGGPRGFF.

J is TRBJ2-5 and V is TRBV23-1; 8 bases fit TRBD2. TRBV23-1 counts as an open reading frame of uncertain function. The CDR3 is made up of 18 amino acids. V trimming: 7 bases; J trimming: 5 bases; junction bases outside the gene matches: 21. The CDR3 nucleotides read TGCGCCAGCAATGCGGGGGGCCTAGCGAGTGGGGTATCGGAGACCCAGTACTTC. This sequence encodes CASNAGGLASGVSETQYF.

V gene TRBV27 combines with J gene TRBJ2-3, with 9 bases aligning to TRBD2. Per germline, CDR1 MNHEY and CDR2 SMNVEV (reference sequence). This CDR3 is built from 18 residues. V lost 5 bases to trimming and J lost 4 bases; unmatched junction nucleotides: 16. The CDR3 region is CASSPSGVAGVGADTQYF. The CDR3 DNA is TGTGCCAGCAGTCCAAGCGGGGTAGCGGGAGTGGGAGCAGATACGCAGTATTTT.

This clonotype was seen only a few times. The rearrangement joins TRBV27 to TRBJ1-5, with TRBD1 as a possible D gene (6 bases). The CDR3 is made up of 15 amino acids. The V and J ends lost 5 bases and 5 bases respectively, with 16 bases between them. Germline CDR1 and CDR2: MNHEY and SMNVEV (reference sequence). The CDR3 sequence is CASSHQGGLDQPQHF. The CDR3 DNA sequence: TGTGCCAGCAGTCACCAAGGGGGGCTCGATCAGCCCCAGCATTTT.

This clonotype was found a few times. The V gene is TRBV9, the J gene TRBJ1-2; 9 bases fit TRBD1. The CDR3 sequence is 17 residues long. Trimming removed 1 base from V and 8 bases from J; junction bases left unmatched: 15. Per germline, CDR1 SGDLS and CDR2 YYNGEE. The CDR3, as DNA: TGTGCCAGCAGCGTATGGGTCCCTACAGGGGGCGCAGGGGGCTACACCTTC. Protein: CASSVWVPTGGAGGYTF.

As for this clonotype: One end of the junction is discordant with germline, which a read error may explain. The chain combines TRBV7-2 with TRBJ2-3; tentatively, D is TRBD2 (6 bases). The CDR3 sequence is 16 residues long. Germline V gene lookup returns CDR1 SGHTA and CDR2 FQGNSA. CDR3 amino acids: CACSLGGPPGADTQYF. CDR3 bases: TGTGCCTGCAGCTTAGGTGGACCCCCGGGGGCAGATACGCAGTATTTT.

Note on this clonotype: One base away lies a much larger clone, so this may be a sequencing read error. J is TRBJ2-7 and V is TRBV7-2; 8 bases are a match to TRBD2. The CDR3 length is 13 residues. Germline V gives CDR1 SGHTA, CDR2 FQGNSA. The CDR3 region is CASSPSGSYKQYF. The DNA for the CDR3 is TGTGCCAGCAGCCCCAGCGGGAGCTACAAGCAGTACTTC.

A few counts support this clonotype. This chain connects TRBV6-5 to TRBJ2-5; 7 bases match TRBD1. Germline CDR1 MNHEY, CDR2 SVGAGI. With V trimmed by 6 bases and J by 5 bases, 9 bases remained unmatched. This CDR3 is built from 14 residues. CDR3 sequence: CASRSTGLGETQYF. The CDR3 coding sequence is TGTGCCAGCAGGTCGACAGGGCTGGGGGAGACCCAGTACTTC.

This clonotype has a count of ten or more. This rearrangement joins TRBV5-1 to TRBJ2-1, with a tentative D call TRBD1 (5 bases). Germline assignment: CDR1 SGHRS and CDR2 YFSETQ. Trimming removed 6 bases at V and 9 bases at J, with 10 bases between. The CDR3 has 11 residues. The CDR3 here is CASTGFAEQFF. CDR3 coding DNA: TGCGCCAGCACAGGGTTTGCTGAGCAGTTCTTC.

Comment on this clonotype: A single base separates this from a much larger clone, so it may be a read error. The CDR3 DNA is TGTGCCAGCAGCCAAGGCGAGCTCCCAGATACGCAGTATTTT. This translates into CASSQGELPDTQYF. V is TRBV14 and J is TRBJ2-3; D gene unclear. The germline CDR1 and CDR2 sequences are SGHDN and FVKESK. The CDR3 spans 14 residues. V dropped 1 base and J dropped 4 bases, with 9 bases sitting between them. Supplemented by reference TRBV14 and TRBJ2-3, the full variable domain reads EAGVTQFPSHSVIEKGQTVTLRCDPISGHDNLYWYRRVMGKEIKFLLHFVKESKQDESGMPNNRFLAERTGGTYSTLKVQPAELEDSGVYFCASSQGELPDTQYFGPGTRLTVL.

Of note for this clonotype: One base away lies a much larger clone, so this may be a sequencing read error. This chain's CDR3 is CASASTDTQYF. CDR3 coding DNA: TGTGCCAGCGCCTCCACAGATACGCAGTATTTT. The chain joins TRBV27 to TRBJ2-3, with D unclear. This CDR3 has 11 amino acids. The V end was cut by 8 bases, the J end by 2 bases, with 5 bases between. CDR1 MNHEY and CDR2 SMNVEV come from the germline V gene (reference sequence).

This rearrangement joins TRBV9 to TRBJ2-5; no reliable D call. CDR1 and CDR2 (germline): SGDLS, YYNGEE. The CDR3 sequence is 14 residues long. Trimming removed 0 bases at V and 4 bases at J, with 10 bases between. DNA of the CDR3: TGTGCCAGCAGCGTAGACCCTCTGGTAGAGACCCAGTACTTC. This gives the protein CASSVDPLVETQYF.

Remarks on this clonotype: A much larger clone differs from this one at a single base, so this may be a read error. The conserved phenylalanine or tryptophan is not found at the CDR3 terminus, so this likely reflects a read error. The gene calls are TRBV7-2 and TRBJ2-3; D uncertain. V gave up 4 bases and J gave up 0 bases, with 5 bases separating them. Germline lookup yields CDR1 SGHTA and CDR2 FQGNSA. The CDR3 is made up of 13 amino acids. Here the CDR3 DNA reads TGTGCCAGCAGCTCTGGTAGCACAGATACGCAGTATTAT. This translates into CASSSGSTDTQYY.

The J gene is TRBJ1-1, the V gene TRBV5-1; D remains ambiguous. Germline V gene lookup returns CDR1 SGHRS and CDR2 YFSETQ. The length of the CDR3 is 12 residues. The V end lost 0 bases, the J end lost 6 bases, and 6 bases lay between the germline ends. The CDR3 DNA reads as TGCGCCAGCAGCTTGGCGGGTCCTGAAGCTTTCTTT. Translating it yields CASSLAGPEAFF.

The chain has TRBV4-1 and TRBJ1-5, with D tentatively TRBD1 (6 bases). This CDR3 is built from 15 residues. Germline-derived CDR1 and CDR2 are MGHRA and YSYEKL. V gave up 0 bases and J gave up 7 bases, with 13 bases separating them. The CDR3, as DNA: TGCGCCAGCAGCCAAGATCATCAGGGGAGACAGCCCCAGCATTTT. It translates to CASSQDHQGRQPQHF.

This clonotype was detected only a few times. The CDR3 here is CASSSRRNMSTQYF. The CDR3 DNA follows: TGTGCCAGCAGTTCCCGGCGCAATATGAGTACGCAGTATTTT. The rearrangement joins TRBV27 to TRBJ2-3; D ambiguous. V was shortened by 4 bases and J by 8 bases, with 16 bases between the two germline ends. Looked up from germline, CDR1 is MNHEY and CDR2 is SMNVEV (reference sequence). The CDR3 contains 14 residues.

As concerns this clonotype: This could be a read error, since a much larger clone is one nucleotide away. The CDR3, as DNA: TGCGGTATGAAAGGGGACGACTCTGGGGCCACCGTCCTGACTTTC. This translates into CGMKGDDSGATVLTF. The chain carries TRBV29-1 and TRBJ2-6; either TRBD1 or TRBD2 may supply D (5 bases each). CDR1 SQVTM and CDR2 ANQGSEA come from the germline V gene. The CDR3 has 15 residues.

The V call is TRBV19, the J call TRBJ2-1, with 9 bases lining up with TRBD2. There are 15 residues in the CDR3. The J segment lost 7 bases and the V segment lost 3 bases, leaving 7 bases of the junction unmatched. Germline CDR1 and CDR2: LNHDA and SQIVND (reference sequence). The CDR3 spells CASSIFILAGNEQFF. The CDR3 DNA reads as TGTGCCAGTAGTATTTTTATACTAGCGGGTAATGAGCAGTTCTTC. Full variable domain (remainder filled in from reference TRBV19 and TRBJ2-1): DGGITQSPKYLFRKEGQNVTLSCEQNLNHDAMYWYRQDPGQGLRLIYYSQIVNDFQKGDIAEGYSVSREKKESFPLTVTSAQKNPTAFYLCASSIFILAGNEQFFGPGTRLTVL.

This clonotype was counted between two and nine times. CDR3 in amino acids: CSATPVIGQPQHF. The DNA for the CDR3 is TGCAGTGCCACTCCGGTTATCGGGCAGCCCCAGCATTTT. The chain is built from TRBV20-1 and TRBJ1-5, with D unclear. CDR1 and CDR2 (germline): DFQATT, SNEGSKA (reference sequence). V gave up 6 bases and J gave up 7 bases, with 16 bases separating them. The CDR3 is 13 amino acids.

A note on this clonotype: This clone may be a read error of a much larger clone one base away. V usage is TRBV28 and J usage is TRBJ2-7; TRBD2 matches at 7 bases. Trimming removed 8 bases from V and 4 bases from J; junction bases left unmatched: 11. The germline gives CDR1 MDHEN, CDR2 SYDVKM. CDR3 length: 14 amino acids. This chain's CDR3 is CASHPTCGRYEQYF. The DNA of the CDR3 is TGTGCCAGCCACCCGACTTGCGGGAGATACGAGCAGTACTTC.

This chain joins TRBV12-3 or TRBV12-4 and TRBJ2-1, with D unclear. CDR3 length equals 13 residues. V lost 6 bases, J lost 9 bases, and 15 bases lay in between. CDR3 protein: CASSPTRSSEQFF. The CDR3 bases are TGTGCCAGCAGCCCAACTCGTAGTAGTGAGCAGTTCTTC.

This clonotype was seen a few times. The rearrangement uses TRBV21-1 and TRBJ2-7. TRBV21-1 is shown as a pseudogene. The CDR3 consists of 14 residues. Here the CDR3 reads CASSRDRSAYEQYF. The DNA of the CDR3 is TGTGCCAGCAGTCGAGACAGGAGTGCCTACGAGCAGTACTTC.

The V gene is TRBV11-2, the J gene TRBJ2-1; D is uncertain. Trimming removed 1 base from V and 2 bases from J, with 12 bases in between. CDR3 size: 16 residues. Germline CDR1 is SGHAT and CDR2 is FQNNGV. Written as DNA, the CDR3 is TGTGCCAGCAGCTTAGGGTCCCTGGTTCCCTACAATGAGCAGTTCTTC. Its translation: CASSLGSLVPYNEQFF.

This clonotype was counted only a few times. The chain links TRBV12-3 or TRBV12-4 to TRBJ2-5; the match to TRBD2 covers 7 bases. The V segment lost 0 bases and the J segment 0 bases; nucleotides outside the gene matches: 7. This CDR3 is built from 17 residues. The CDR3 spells CASSLAVLAENQETQYF. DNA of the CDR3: TGTGCCAGCAGTTTAGCGGTGCTAGCGGAAAACCAAGAGACCCAGTACTTC.